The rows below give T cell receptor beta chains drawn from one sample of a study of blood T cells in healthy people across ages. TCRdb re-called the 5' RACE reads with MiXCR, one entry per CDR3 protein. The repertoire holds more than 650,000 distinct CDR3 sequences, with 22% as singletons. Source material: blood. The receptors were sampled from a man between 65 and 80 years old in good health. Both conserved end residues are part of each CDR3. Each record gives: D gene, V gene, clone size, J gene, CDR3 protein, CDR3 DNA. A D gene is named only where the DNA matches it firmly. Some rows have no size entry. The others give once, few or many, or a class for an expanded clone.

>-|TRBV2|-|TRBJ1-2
CASSGTGGRGGYTF
TGTGCCAGCAGCGGCACGGGGGGGCGTGGAGGCTACACCTTC
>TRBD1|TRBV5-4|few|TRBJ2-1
CASSFQGARDNEQFF
TGTGCCAGCAGCTTCCAGGGGGCACGGGACAATGAGCAGTTCTTC
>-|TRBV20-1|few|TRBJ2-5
CSASGDTDQETQYF
TGCAGTGCTAGCGGGGACACCGACCAAGAGACCCAGTACTTC
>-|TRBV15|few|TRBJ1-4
CATSRDSAGGEKLFF
TGTGCCACCAGCAGAGATTCGGCCGGTGGAGAAAAACTGTTTTTT
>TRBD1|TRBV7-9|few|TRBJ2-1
CASSPVIGQGGNEQFF
TGTGCCAGCAGCCCAGTGATTGGACAGGGCGGGAATGAGCAGTTCTTC
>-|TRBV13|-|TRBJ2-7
CASRPPTSAFGEQYF
TGTGCCAGCAGACCCCCGACTAGTGCGTTCGGCGAGCAGTACTTC
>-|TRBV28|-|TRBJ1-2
CASSRLKRVSTENYGYTF
TGTGCCAGCAGTCGCCTCAAGCGGGTTTCGACAGAGAACTATGGCTACACCTTC
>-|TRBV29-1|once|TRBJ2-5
CNARRQETQYF
TGCAACGCCCGCCGCCAGGAGACCCAGTACTTC
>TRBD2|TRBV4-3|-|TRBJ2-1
CASSQDWPSGRPDNEQFF
TGCGCCAGCAGCCAAGATTGGCCTAGCGGGCGACCTGACAATGAGCAGTTCTTC
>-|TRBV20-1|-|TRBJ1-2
CSARLGSANYGYTF
TGCAGTGCTAGGCTTGGCAGTGCAAACTATGGCTACACCTTC
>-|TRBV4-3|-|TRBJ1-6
CASSQGAGGGGNSYNSPLHF
TGCGCCAGCAGCCAAGGGGCAGGCGGGGGCGGGAACTCCTATAATTCACCCCTCCACTTT
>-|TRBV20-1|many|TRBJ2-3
CSARGYTDTQYF
TGCAGTGCTAGAGGCTACACAGATACGCAGTATTTT
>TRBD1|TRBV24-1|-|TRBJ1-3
CATSDPGQGRNTIYF
TGTGCCACCAGTGATCCGGGACAGGGCAGGAACACCATATATTTT
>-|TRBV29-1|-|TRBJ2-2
CSVVKGFSGELFF
TGCAGCGTTGTAAAGGGGTTCTCCGGGGAGCTGTTTTTT
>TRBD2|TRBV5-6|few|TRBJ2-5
CASTDKAGGSETQYF
TGTGCCAGCACCGATAAGGCGGGAGGATCTGAGACCCAGTACTTC
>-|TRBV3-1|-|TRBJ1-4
CASSQNPRDNEKLFF
TGTGCCAGCAGCCAAAACCCCAGGGATAATGAAAAACTGTTTTTT
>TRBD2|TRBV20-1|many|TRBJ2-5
CSASPLTSGPIIQETQYF
TGCAGTGCTAGCCCACTTACTAGCGGTCCGATCATCCAAGAGACCCAGTACTTC
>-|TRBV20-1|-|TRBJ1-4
CSAGTGSAGEKLFF
TGCAGTGCTGGGACCGGGTCAGCGGGTGAAAAACTGTTTTTT
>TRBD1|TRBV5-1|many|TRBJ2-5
CASSSSTRGLGETQYF
TGCGCCAGCAGCTCGTCAACCAGGGGGCTAGGGGAGACCCAGTACTTC
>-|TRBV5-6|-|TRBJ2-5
CASSFLEGSETQYF
TGTGCCAGCAGCTTTCTTGAGGGGTCGGAGACCCAGTACTTC
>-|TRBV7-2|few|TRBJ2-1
CASRLGGLDQFF
TGTGCCAGCAGGCTCGGTGGGCTAGACCAGTTCTTC
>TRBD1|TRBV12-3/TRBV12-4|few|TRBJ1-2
CANSNRDRGYGYTF
TGTGCCAACAGCAACCGGGACAGGGGCTATGGCTACACCTTC
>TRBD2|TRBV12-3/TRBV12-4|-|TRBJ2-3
CASSPWASGGTDAQYF
TGTGCCAGCAGCCCCTGGGCTAGCGGGGGCACAGATGCGCAGTATTTT
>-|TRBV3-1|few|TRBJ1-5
CASSQEWGAQPQHF
TGTGCCAGCAGCCAAGAGTGGGGGGCGCAGCCCCAGCATTTT
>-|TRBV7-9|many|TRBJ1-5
CASSIQEGNQPQHF
TGTGCCAGCAGCATACAGGAGGGCAATCAGCCCCAGCATTTT
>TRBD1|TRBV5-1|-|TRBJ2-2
CASRENRGLDTGELFF
TGCGCCAGCAGAGAGAACAGGGGGCTGGACACCGGGGAGCTGTTTTTT
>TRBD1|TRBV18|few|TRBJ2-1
CASSPAGTAYNEQFF
TGTGCCAGCTCACCAGCTGGGACAGCGTACAATGAGCAGTTCTTC
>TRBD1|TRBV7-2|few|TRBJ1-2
CASTQGQAVYGYTF
TGTGCCAGCACACAGGGACAGGCGGTCTATGGCTACACCTTC
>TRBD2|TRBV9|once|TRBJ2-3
CASSASGSTDAQYF
TGTGCCAGCAGCGCTAGCGGGAGCACAGATGCGCAGTATTTT
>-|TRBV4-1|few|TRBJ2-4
CASSLGRPLAKNIQYF
TGCGCCAGCAGCCTAGGGAGACCACTAGCCAAAAACATTCAGTACTTC
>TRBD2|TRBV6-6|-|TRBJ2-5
CASSYDGLAGDQETQYF
TGTGCCAGCAGTTACGACGGACTAGCGGGCGATCAAGAGACCCAGTACTTC
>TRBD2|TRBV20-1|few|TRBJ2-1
CSARFGGRAGGFYEQFF
TGCAGTGCTAGGTTCGGCGGGAGGGCCGGGGGTTTTTATGAGCAGTTCTTC
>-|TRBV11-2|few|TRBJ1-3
CASSQTSNTIYF
TGTGCCAGCAGCCAAACATCAAACACCATATATTTT
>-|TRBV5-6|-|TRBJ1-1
CASSLQQGSSPEAFF
TGTGCCAGCAGCTTGCAACAGGGATCCAGCCCCGAAGCTTTCTTT
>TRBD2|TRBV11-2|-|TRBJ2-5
CASSWYSGMETQYF
TGTGCCAGCAGCTGGTATAGCGGGATGGAGACCCAGTACTTC
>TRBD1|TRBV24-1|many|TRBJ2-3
CATSAPDRGGTDTQYF
TGTGCCACCAGTGCCCCCGACAGGGGAGGCACAGATACGCAGTATTTT
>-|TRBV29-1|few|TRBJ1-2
CSVEDSNGEGYTF
TGCAGCGTTGAAGATTCCAACGGGGAGGGCTACACCTTC
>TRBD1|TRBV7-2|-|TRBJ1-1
CASSSQGPGTEAFF
TGTGCCAGCAGCTCACAGGGGCCGGGGACTGAAGCTTTCTTT
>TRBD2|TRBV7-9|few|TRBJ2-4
CASSLAGGVPNIQYF
TGTGCCAGCAGCTTAGCCGGGGGGGTTCCAAACATTCAGTACTTC
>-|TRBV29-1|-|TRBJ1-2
CSVRQEPNYGYTF
TGCAGCGTTAGACAGGAGCCTAACTATGGCTACACCTTC
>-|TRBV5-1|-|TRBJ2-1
CASRTSVDRAYNEQFF
TGCGCCAGCAGAACCTCCGTAGACCGCGCCTACAATGAGCAGTTCTTC
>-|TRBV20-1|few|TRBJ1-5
CSARQGDQPQHF
TGCAGTGCTAGGCAGGGAGATCAGCCCCAGCATTTT
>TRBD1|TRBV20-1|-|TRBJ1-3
CSAGGGPRNTIYF
TGCAGTGCCGGAGGGGGCCCGAGAAACACCATATATTTT
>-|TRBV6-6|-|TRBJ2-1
CASTSNNLASFYNEQFF
TGTGCCAGCACGAGCAATAACCTAGCGAGCTTCTACAATGAGCAGTTCTTC
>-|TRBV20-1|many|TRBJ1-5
CSARGDEDNQPQHF
TGCAGTGCTAGAGGGGACGAGGACAATCAGCCCCAGCATTTT
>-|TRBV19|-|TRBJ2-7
CASSIVVGATYEQYF
TGTGCCAGTAGTATAGTGGTAGGGGCCACCTACGAGCAGTACTTC
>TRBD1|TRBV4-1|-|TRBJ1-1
CASNLGGQGTEAFF
TGCGCCAGCAACCTGGGAGGACAGGGAACTGAAGCTTTCTTT
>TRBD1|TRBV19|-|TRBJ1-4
CASSDRGTNEKLFF
TGTGCCAGTAGTGACAGGGGGACTAATGAAAAACTGTTTTTT
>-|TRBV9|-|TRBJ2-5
CASSEHSQETQYF
TGTGCCAGCAGCGAGCACAGCCAAGAGACCCAGTACTTC
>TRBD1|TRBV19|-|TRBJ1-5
CASSITWDRGDQPQHF
TGTGCCAGTAGTATAACATGGGACAGGGGCGATCAGCCCCAGCATTTT
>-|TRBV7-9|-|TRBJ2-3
CASSLSPGLSTDTQYF
TGTGCCAGCAGCCTTTCTCCGGGACTGAGCACAGATACGCAGTATTTT
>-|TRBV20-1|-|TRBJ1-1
CSADPPGHRNAEAFF
TGCAGTGCTGACCCTCCGGGACATAGAAACGCTGAAGCTTTCTTT
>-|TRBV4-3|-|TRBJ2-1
CASSNLHEQFF
TGCGCCAGCAGCAACCTACATGAGCAGTTCTTC
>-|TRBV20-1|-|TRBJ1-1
CSAITDRDSTEAFF
TGCAGTGCTATCACAGACCGGGATTCCACTGAAGCTTTCTTT